The 21 T cell receptor beta chains reported below all come from one sample, sequenced in a study of CD8 T cells in ankylosing spondylitis (dated 2017 in TCRdb). The investigation overall reported the following: Blood from ankylosing spondylitis patients appeared to be characterized by a TCR beta motif composed of about 8 highly homologous amino acid variants.

Receptor libraries were prepared by 5' RACE. Data came from an Illumina HiSeq 2500. In TCRdb, the public reads were trimmed at Q25 with fastp and aligned with MiXCR, with productive beta chains retained. Entries that share a CDR3 protein sequence are merged under the most common genes and DNA. The sample data list roughly 670,000 distinct CDR3 sequences, and 15% to 20% of these were observed just once. Of the sample, 15% to 20% falls within the top ten clones. These receptors have no known antigen. The sequencing input was blood, either unsorted or a sorted T cell fraction (not recorded which). Receptor source: a male donor with ankylosing spondylitis.

This clonotype appeared a few times. The chain carries TRBV7-3 and TRBJ1-1, with D unresolved. The V and J ends lost 1 base and 4 bases respectively, with 7 bases between them. Germline CDR1 is SGHTA and CDR2 is FQGTGA. There are 13 residues in the CDR3. The CDR3 coding sequence is TGTGCCAGCAGCTTAAATGCGGTCACTGAAGCTTTCTTT. Its protein is CASSLNAVTEAFF. The whole variable domain, filled in from reference TRBV7-3 and TRBJ1-1, reads GAGVSQTPSNKVTEKGKYVELRCDPISGHTALYWYRQSLGQGPEFLIYFQGTGAADDSGLPNDRFFAVRPEGSVSTLKIQRTERGDSAVYLCASSLNAVTEAFFGQGTRLTVV.

V is TRBV11-2 and J is TRBJ2-1; TRBD2 agrees at 8 bases. V lost 0 bases, J lost 7 bases, and 5 bases stayed unmatched. The CDR3 runs 15 residues. The V gene's germline CDR1 is SGHAT and CDR2 FQNNGV. The CDR3 coding sequence is TGTGCCAGCAGCTTAGATACGGGACTAGGAAATGAGCAGTTCTTC. This gives the protein CASSLDTGLGNEQFF.

This rearrangement joins TRBV27 to TRBJ1-1; D is possibly TRBD1 (6 bases). V was shortened by 5 bases and J by 0 bases, with 16 bases between the two germline ends. This CDR3 contains 16 residues. The germline V gene encodes CDR1 MNHEY and CDR2 SMNVEV (reference sequence). CDR3 protein: CASSPLDSNLNTEAFF. As DNA, the CDR3 is TGTGCCAGCAGTCCGTTGGACAGCAACCTGAACACTGAAGCTTTCTTT.

This clonotype came up a few times. V is TRBV6-5 and J is TRBJ2-7; possibly TRBD2 for D (6 bases). The CDR3 loop spans 12 amino acids. Germline V lookup: CDR1 MNHEY, CDR2 SVGAGI. V lost 5 bases to trimming and J lost 5 bases, with 10 bases between them. CDR3 protein: CASSRGNHEQYF. In DNA, the CDR3 is TGTGCCAGCAGTCGGGGGAACCACGAGCAGTACTTC.

This clonotype was seen repeatedly, ten times or more. The chain couples TRBV25-1 to TRBJ2-1; D is possibly TRBD2 (5 bases). Trimming pared 5 bases from V and 5 bases from J, leaving 10 bases between. Germline CDR1 MGHDK, CDR2 SYGVNS. The length of the CDR3 is 13 residues. In DNA, the CDR3 is TGTGCCAGCAGTAGAGGGAGTGACAATGAGCAGTTCTTC. Protein sequence: CASSRGSDNEQFF.

In its sample, this clonotype was seen a few times. The V and J genes are TRBV20-1 and TRBJ1-1; 8 bases align to TRBD1. The junction had 9 bases not matched to a gene; V was cut back by 3 bases and J by 3 bases. CDR3 length: 15 amino acids. Looked up from germline, CDR1 is DFQATT and CDR2 is SNEGSKA (reference sequence). CDR3 bases: TGCAGTGCTAGCCTGGCAGGGGGCTTTGACACTGAAGCTTTCTTT. It is translated as CSASLAGGFDTEAFF.

This chain links TRBV7-8 with TRBJ2-1; a weak D match, TRBD2 (6 bases). Germline-derived CDR1 and CDR2 are SGHVS and FQNEAQ. This CDR3 has 14 amino acids. V was trimmed by 4 bases and J by 6 bases, leaving 13 bases between them. The CDR3 nucleotides read TGTGCCAGCAGCTCGCGGGGCAGGGTCAATGAGCAGTTCTTC. Translation gives CASSSRGRVNEQFF.

This chain joins TRBV6-5 and TRBJ2-7, with D perhaps TRBD1 or TRBD2 (5 bases each). The CDR3 contains 14 residues. CDR1 MNHEY and CDR2 SVGAGI come from the germline V gene. Trimming stripped 2 bases from V and 0 bases from J, with 8 bases between. The CDR3 DNA sequence: TGTGCCAGCAGTTACGGGACGGACTCCTACGAGCAGTACTTC. Translating gives CASSYGTDSYEQYF.

This clonotype turned up a few times. This chain links TRBV5-6 with TRBJ1-5; D is unclear. The CDR3 consists of 13 residues. Between the trimmed V and J ends, which lost 0 bases and 0 bases, there was a span of 1 base. Germline CDR1 is SGHDT and CDR2 is YYEEEE. DNA of the CDR3: TGTGCCAGCAGCTTGGTTAGCAATCAGCCCCAGCATTTT. This sequence encodes CASSLVSNQPQHF.

This clonotype showed up just a few times. The V call is TRBV10-3, the J call TRBJ1-3, with a weak D call TRBD1 (6 bases). The CDR3 is made up of 14 amino acids. V was trimmed by 3 bases and J by 0 bases, leaving 6 bases between them. Germline CDR1 is ENHRY and CDR2 is SYGVKD. This CDR3 reads CAISDRGSGNTIYF. The CDR3 DNA follows: TGTGCCATCAGTGACAGGGGCTCTGGAAACACCATATATTTT.

This clonotype was observed a few times. The chain is built from TRBV18 and TRBJ2-1; D remains unclear. Trimming took 0 bases from V and 6 from J, leaving 6 bases between them. The CDR3 sequence is 13 residues long. Germline values: CDR1 KGHSH, CDR2 LQKENI. CDR3 residues: CASSPPGINEQFF. CDR3 coding DNA: TGTGCCAGCTCACCACCGGGGATCAATGAGCAGTTCTTC. Based on the CDR3 plus reference TRBV18 and TRBJ2-1, the full variable domain is NAGVMQNPRHLVRRRGQEARLRCSPMKGHSHVYWYRQLPEEGLKFMVYLQKENIIDESGMPKERFSAEFPKEGPSILRIQQVVRGDSAAYFCASSPPGINEQFFGPGTRLTVL.

The chain couples TRBV27 to TRBJ1-2, with D possibly being TRBD1 (5 bases). V lost 3 bases, J lost 8 bases, and 10 bases lay in between. Germline V gives CDR1 MNHEY, CDR2 SMNVEV (reference sequence). This CDR3 spans 12 amino acids. Written as DNA, the CDR3 is TGTGCCAGCAGTTTGAGGGGTGACGGCTACACCTTC. Translation: CASSLRGDGYTF.

The rearrangement joins TRBV7-6 to TRBJ2-1; no firm D call. Germline V gene sequence: CDR1 SGHVS, CDR2 FNYEAQ. The CDR3 is made up of 14 amino acids. Trimming removed 2 bases from V and 6 bases from J, with 11 bases in between. The CDR3 DNA sequence: TGTGCCAGCAGCTTAACCGTGGGCGCCAATGAGCAGTTCTTC. Its protein is CASSLTVGANEQFF.

This chain connects TRBV5-1 to TRBJ1-1; no clear D gene. Trimming shortened V by 6 bases and J by 3 bases, and 12 bases separated the two germline ends. CDR1 is SGHRS, CDR2 YFSETQ, per germline. The CDR3 has 13 residues. The CDR3 protein is CASKSESDTEAFF. The CDR3 bases are TGCGCCAGCAAGTCCGAGTCTGACACTGAAGCTTTCTTT.

The chain has TRBV12-3 or TRBV12-4 and TRBJ1-1; no clear D gene. There are 14 residues in the CDR3. V shed 3 bases and J shed 0 bases, with 8 bases lying between them. The CDR3 coding sequence is TGTGCCAGCAGTTTTCACAGTTTGAACACTGAAGCTTTCTTT. It yields the protein CASSFHSLNTEAFF.

The chain is built from TRBV12-3 or TRBV12-4 and TRBJ1-2; TRBD1 matches at 8 bases. The CDR3 is made up of 15 amino acids. V dropped 1 base and J dropped 4; count of bases not matched to a gene: 5. CDR3 amino acids: CASSLGDRLLYGYTF. The DNA for the CDR3 is TGTGCCAGCAGTTTAGGGGACAGGCTCCTCTATGGCTACACCTTC.

The rearrangement joins TRBV7-2 to TRBJ2-1; D is possibly TRBD2 (6 bases). Germline lookup yields CDR1 SGHTA and CDR2 FQGNSA. CDR3 length: 15 residues. Trimming pared 0 bases from V and 7 bases from J, leaving 13 bases between. CDR3 residues: CASSLAGSRGNEQFF. The CDR3 region has the DNA TGTGCCAGCAGCTTAGCGGGCTCCCGGGGGAATGAGCAGTTCTTC.

The rearrangement joins TRBV10-1 to TRBJ2-3; tentatively, D is TRBD1 or TRBD2 (5 bases each). Germline CDR1 WNHNN, CDR2 SYGVQD (reference sequence). This CDR3 is built from 15 residues. Trimming pared 3 bases from V and 3 bases from J, leaving 13 bases between. CDR3 loop: CASSDAGRRTDTQYF. For the CDR3, the DNA is TGCGCCAGCAGTGATGCAGGGAGAAGGACAGATACGCAGTATTTT.

There are a few counts of this clonotype. The rearrangement joins TRBV29-1 to TRBJ1-1; D is unclear. V was cut by 5 bases and J by 2 bases, with 18 bases left in between. From germline, CDR1 is SQVTM and CDR2 ANQGSEA. CDR3 length: 15 amino acids. The CDR3 coding sequence is TGCAGCGTTCCAAGTGGGTACACAGTTAACACTGAAGCTTTCTTT. Translating gives CSVPSGYTVNTEAFF.

This clonotype was observed a few times. The V call is TRBV12-3 or TRBV12-4, the J call TRBJ2-7, with D unclear. Between the trimmed V and J ends, which lost 2 bases and 5 bases, there was a span of 7 bases. CDR3 length: 12 amino acids. CDR3 residues: CASSLSLHEQYF. DNA of the CDR3: TGTGCCAGCAGTTTATCTCTCCACGAGCAGTACTTC.

This clonotype was detected only a few times. The chain employs TRBV7-9 and TRBJ1-3; tentatively, D is TRBD1 (5 bases). Germline-derived CDR1 and CDR2 are SEHNR and FQNEAQ (reference sequence). The CDR3 runs 16 residues. The ends were cut back, 3 bases at V and 0 bases at J, with 12 bases in the middle. The CDR3 reads CASSLGGASSGNTIYF. The CDR3 DNA reads TGTGCCAGCAGCTTGGGGGGAGCCAGCTCTGGAAACACCATATATTTT.